The 15 T cell receptor beta chains given below trace back to one sample, sequenced in a study of spatial heterogeneity in lung cancer. TCRdb re-called the 5' RACE reads with MiXCR, one entry per CDR3 protein. The data hold about 120,000 distinct CDR3 sequences, with more than 10% observed a single time. Time point meaning: blood at routine non-recurrence follow-up after resection. Tumor, nontumor lung or frozen PBMC supplied whole RNA that was sequenced unsorted. Here the sequenced sample was PBMCs, taken at follow-up. Receptor source: a male donor with early-stage non-small cell lung cancer.

The chain has TRBV6-6 and TRBJ2-1; 11 nucleotides align to TRBD2. This CDR3 comprises 15 residues. The germline CDR1 and CDR2 sequences are MNHNY and SVGAGI (reference sequence). V was pared by 7 bases and J by 8 bases, with 10 bases of the junction left unmatched. DNA of the CDR3: TGTGCCAGCAACCTACTAGCGGGGGCGTCTCATGAGCAGTTCTTC. Translated: CASNLLAGASHEQFF.

The rearrangement uses TRBV9 and TRBJ1-6; the match to TRBD1 covers 7 bases. The CDR3 runs 14 residues. V lost 0 bases, J lost 9 bases, and 3 bases stayed unmatched. CDR1 is SGDLS, CDR2 YYNGEE, per germline. Here the CDR3 reads CASSVADRSSPLHF. The CDR3 region has the DNA TGTGCCAGCAGCGTAGCGGACAGGTCTTCACCCCTCCACTTT.

The CDR3 coding sequence is TGTGCCAGCAGTTTAGGACGGGGGCCGGCGGCTAGGCAGTTCTTC. It codes for CASSLGRGPAARQFF. The chain joins TRBV27 to TRBJ2-1; possibly TRBD1 or TRBD2 for D (6 bases each). Germline V gene data show CDR1 as MNHEY and CDR2 as SMNVEV (reference sequence). The CDR3 is 15 amino acids. Trimming removed 2 bases from V and 12 bases from J, with 20 bases in between.

The chain links TRBV3-1 to TRBJ2-7, with 10 positions matching TRBD2. Trimming removed 1 base from V and 4 bases from J; junction bases left unmatched: 4. The CDR3 loop spans 15 amino acids. Germline CDR1 reads LGHDT; CDR2 reads YNNKEL (reference sequence). The CDR3 loop reads CASSQAPSGGYEQYF. The CDR3 DNA sequence: TGTGCCAGCAGCCAAGCTCCTAGCGGGGGTTACGAGCAGTACTTC.

The table lists this clonotype with many counts. The gene calls are TRBV4-2 and TRBJ2-5; 14 nucleotides align to TRBD2. Germline CDR1 is LGHNA and CDR2 is YNFKEQ. Unmatched junction bases numbered 1, after V lost 1 base and J lost 0 bases. The CDR3 consists of 17 residues. CDR3 sequence: CASSQGTSGGYQETQYF. The CDR3 nucleotides are TGTGCCAGCAGCCAAGGGACTAGCGGGGGGTACCAAGAGACCCAGTACTTC.

This clonotype was found many times. DNA of the CDR3: TGCAGTGCCCACCAAGCGGGGGGGCCGAGCTACGAGCAGTACTTC. Translating it yields CSAHQAGGPSYEQYF. The chain joins TRBV20-1 to TRBJ2-7; TRBD2 matches at 10 bases. Per the germline V gene, CDR1 is DFQATT and CDR2 is SNEGSKA (reference sequence). The CDR3 has 15 amino acids. Trimming cost V 6 bases and J 3 bases; bases outside gene matches: 11.

This clonotype has at least ten counts. V is TRBV29-1 and J is TRBJ2-3; D call uncertain. Trimming stripped 5 bases from V and 3 bases from J, with 3 bases between. Germline V lookup: CDR1 SQVTM, CDR2 ANQGSEA. The CDR3 runs 10 residues. The CDR3 bases are TGCAGCGTTCATACAGATACGCAGTATTTT. Translation: CSVHTDTQYF.

The chain combines TRBV7-6 with TRBJ2-1; 12 bases match TRBD2. J gave up 6 bases and V 2 bases, and 2 bases lay outside the gene matches. This CDR3 region has 15 residues. The germline V gene has CDR1 SGHVS and CDR2 FNYEAQ. The CDR3 region is CASSLSSGGANEQFF. The CDR3 coding sequence is TGTGCCAGCAGCTTATCTAGCGGGGGGGCCAATGAGCAGTTCTTC. The entire variable domain, with the rest obtained from reference TRBV7-6 and TRBJ2-1, is as follows: GAGVSQSPRYKVTKRGQDVALRCDPISGHVSLYWYRQALGQGPEFLTYFNYEAQQDKSGLPNDRFSAERPEGSISTLTIQRTEQRDSAMYRCASSLSSGGANEQFFGPGTRLTVL.

The chain joins TRBV18 to TRBJ1-5, with D hard to call. The V gene lost 1 base and the J gene lost 5 bases, with 15 bases spanning the gap. The length of the CDR3 is 16 residues. Germline assignment: CDR1 KGHSH and CDR2 LQKENI. The chain's CDR3 is CASSPHSPELYQPQHF. CDR3 DNA sequence: TGTGCCAGCTCACCACATAGTCCAGAGCTTTATCAGCCCCAGCATTTT. Full variable domain (remainder filled in from reference TRBV18 and TRBJ1-5): NAGVMQNPRHLVRRRGQEARLRCSPMKGHSHVYWYRQLPEEGLKFMVYLQKENIIDESGMPKERFSAEFPKEGPSILRIQQVVRGDSAAYFCASSPHSPELYQPQHFGDGTRLSIL.

The chain recombines TRBV6-2 or TRBV6-3 with TRBJ1-5, with D maybe TRBD1 (6 bases). The germline V gene has CDR1 MNHEY and CDR2 SVGEGT. The CDR3 sequence is 15 residues long. The V end lost 2 bases, the J end lost 3 bases, and 11 bases lay between the germline ends. CDR3 sequence: CASSYGGRFNQPQHF. CDR3 nucleotide sequence: TGTGCCAGCAGTTACGGGGGGCGGTTCAATCAGCCCCAGCATTTT.

The sample holds many counts of this clonotype. This chain uses TRBV29-1 with TRBJ1-6; 8 nucleotides agree with TRBD1. V shed 4 bases and J 7 bases; nucleotides not matched to a gene: 3. This CDR3 spans 13 amino acids. Germline-derived CDR1 and CDR2 are SQVTM and ANQGSEA. The CDR3 protein is CSVGQGWNSPLHF. DNA of the CDR3: TGCAGCGTTGGACAGGGGTGGAATTCACCCCTCCACTTT.

This clonotype was counted only a few times. This chain joins TRBV20-1 and TRBJ2-2, with TRBD2 as a possible D gene (6 bases). Trimming removed 2 bases from V and 1 base from J, with 20 bases in between. CDR3 length: 18 amino acids. Germline V gene lookup returns CDR1 DFQATT and CDR2 SNEGSKA (reference sequence). The CDR3: CSARPPRGGVMNTGELFF. As DNA, the CDR3 is TGCAGTGCTAGACCCCCCCGAGGAGGGGTGATGAACACCGGGGAGCTGTTTTTT.

CDR3 loop: CASSSRQGVWEQYF. In DNA, the CDR3 is TGTGCCAGCAGTTCAAGACAGGGAGTTTGGGAGCAGTACTTC. The chain joins TRBV27 to TRBJ2-7, with 7 bases matching TRBD1. The ends lost 4 bases at V and 7 bases at J; junction bases unmatched: 10. The CDR3 has 14 residues. The germline V gene has CDR1 MNHEY and CDR2 SMNVEV (reference sequence).

The gene calls are TRBV5-1 and TRBJ2-7; 9 bases are shared with TRBD1. The CDR3 consists of 15 residues. Trimming removed 4 bases from V and 4 bases from J; junction bases left unmatched: 9. The germline V gene encodes CDR1 SGHRS and CDR2 YFSETQ. CDR3 sequence: CASSLFGTGSYEQYF. CDR3 bases: TGCGCCAGCAGCCTCTTTGGGACAGGGTCGTACGAGCAGTACTTC.

The chain employs TRBV15 and TRBJ1-2, with 7 bases fitting TRBD1. CDR3 size: 15 residues. The V and J ends lost 2 bases and 1 base, in that order; junction bases with no gene match: 4. Germline CDR1 and CDR2: LNHNV and YYDKDF (reference sequence). This CDR3 reads CATSRPGQINYGYTF. The CDR3 bases are TGTGCCACCAGCAGACCGGGACAGATTAACTATGGCTACACCTTC.